This entry features one T cell receptor beta chain sequence. Its antigen is not known. V was clipped by 5 bases and J by 6 bases; unmatched bases: 3. The CDR3 loop spans 13 amino acids. The germline CDR1 and CDR2 sequences are SGHTA and FQGTGA. Whereas donors were nominally healthy upon sampling, unrecorded immune exposures were probable. These data come from a study of cytomegalovirus exposure and HLA in healthy donors. Researchers ran the PCR with 60 Vbeta and 13 Jbeta primers. The repertoire was sequenced with immunoSEQ multiplex PCR; TCRdb's copy has only in-frame clones and lacks some. The sample lists about 200,000 clones, approximately 80% seen once, with approximately 2.9% in the top ten. Broader study findings: Rare TCR sequences predominated, though certain public TCRs were found in many donors. With high specificity and sensitivity, the classifier reportedly diagnosed cytomegalovirus status. In most subjects, TCR beta sequences reportedly gave accurate predictions of HLA-A and HLA-B alleles.

Sequencing was performed on PBMCs. This TCR came from a man aged 30 to 39 in good health and CMV-seronegative. This chain uses TRBV7-3 with TRBJ2-1; TRBD2 matches 8 bases. The CDR3 bases are TGTGCCAGCAGCGCCGGGGGGGGCAATGAGCAGTTCTTC. Encoded protein: CASSAGGGNEQFF.